These 11 T cell receptor beta chains came from one sample sequenced in a study of blood T cell repertoires in COVID-19. Some clones are missing from TCRdb's copy, which holds only in-frame ones; the method was immunoSEQ multiplex PCR. Of a few hundred thousand clones in the sample, approximately 86% were seen once. Sequenced sample: peripheral blood. Every receptor here comes from a woman aged 60 to 75 with COVID-19, enrolled during active disease.

The rearrangement links TRBV7-2 to TRBJ2-3; 8 nucleotides line up with TRBD2. CDR1 is SGHTA, CDR2 FQGNSA, per germline. Trimming at V came to 5 bases and at J to 0 bases, leaving 7 bases not matched to a gene. The CDR3 is 16 amino acids. CDR3 DNA: TGTGCCAGCAGCCCGACTTTAGCGGGGAGCACAGATACGCAGTATTTT. Its translation: CASSPTLAGSTDTQYF.

V is TRBV6-5 and J is TRBJ2-7; a possible D gene is TRBD1 (5 bases). The CDR3 contains 15 residues. Trimming shortened V by 5 bases and J by 2 bases, and 16 bases separated the two germline ends. Germline V gene lookup returns CDR1 MNHEY and CDR2 SVGAGI. CDR3 DNA sequence: TGTGCCAGCAGTCCCCCAGGGCTAGGGACCTACGAGCAGTACTTC. This codes for CASSPPGLGTYEQYF.

In nucleotides, the CDR3 is TGTGCCAGCAGCGTAGGGGACAGGCTGGAGGGAGCTTTCTTT. Translation: CASSVGDRLEGAFF. The chain uses TRBV9 and TRBJ1-1; 8 bases line up with TRBD1. Germline-derived CDR1 and CDR2 are SGDLS and YYNGEE. Trimming cost V 0 bases and J 10 bases; bases outside gene matches: 8. This CDR3 has 14 amino acids.

The rearrangement joins TRBV10-3 to TRBJ2-7; D possibly corresponds to TRBD2 (6 bases). Between the trimmed V and J ends, which lost 5 bases and 4 bases, there was a span of 18 bases. The germline gives CDR1 ENHRY, CDR2 SYGVKD. The CDR3 totals 15 residues. CDR3 protein: CAISSAAGDFYEQYF. CDR3 DNA sequence: TGTGCCATCAGTAGCGCAGCGGGCGATTTTTACGAGCAGTACTTC.

The chain joins TRBV7-2 to TRBJ1-1, with a tentative D call TRBD1 (5 bases). V dropped 0 bases and J dropped 4 bases, with 12 bases sitting between them. The germline gives CDR1 SGHTA, CDR2 FQGNSA. CDR3 length: 15 residues. CDR3 DNA sequence: TGTGCCAGCAGCTTAGCCCCATACAGGCCCACTGAAGCTTTCTTT. Translating it yields CASSLAPYRPTEAFF.

The chain has TRBV27 and TRBJ1-2, with a tentative D call TRBD1 (5 bases). The CDR3 has 14 amino acids. The germline CDR1 and CDR2 sequences are MNHEY and SMNVEV (reference sequence). The ends were cut back, 4 bases at V and 7 bases at J, with 16 bases in the middle. The CDR3 protein is CASSSITGPGGYTF. CDR3 bases: TGTGCCAGCAGTTCCATCACAGGCCCCGGTGGCTACACCTTC.

J is TRBJ1-3 and V is TRBV23-1; D is undetermined. TRBV23-1 is an open reading frame whose function is uncertain. This CDR3 comprises 18 residues. The germline V and J ends were trimmed by 0 bases and 1 base, with 16 bases remaining between them. In DNA, the CDR3 is TGCGCCAGCAGTCAATCGCCTTCAGGCAAAGGTTCTGGAAACACCATATATTTT. It encodes CASSQSPSGKGSGNTIYF.

For this clone: Additional DNA sequences in this sample encode the identical CDR3. This chain joins TRBV5-1 and TRBJ1-2; 11 bases agree with TRBD1. The V segment lost 2 bases and the J segment 6 bases; nucleotides outside the gene matches: 3. Germline V gene data show CDR1 as SGHRS and CDR2 as YFSETQ. This CDR3 contains 14 residues. The CDR3 reads CASSFGQGADGYTF. CDR3 nucleotide sequence: TGCGCCAGCAGCTTCGGACAGGGGGCGGATGGCTACACCTTC.

The V and J genes are TRBV9 and TRBJ2-2; 7 bases match TRBD1. This CDR3 spans 16 amino acids. J gave up 1 base and V 0 bases, and 3 bases lay outside the gene matches. CDR1 is SGDLS and CDR2 is YYNGEE in the germline V gene. CDR3 in amino acids: CASSVGTGVNTGELFF. The CDR3 DNA follows: TGTGCCAGCAGCGTAGGAACAGGGGTGAACACCGGGGAGCTGTTTTTT.

V usage is TRBV6-6 and J usage is TRBJ2-7; a weak D match, TRBD2 (6 bases). The CDR3 has 15 residues. V was shortened by 4 bases and J by 1 base, with 14 bases between the two germline ends. The germline CDR1 and CDR2 sequences are MNHNY and SVGAGI (reference sequence). This CDR3 is CASSSPGSGSYEQYF. The CDR3 nucleotides read TGTGCCAGCAGTTCCCCCGGGAGTGGGTCCTACGAGCAGTACTTC.

This clone was counted once. V gene TRBV2 combines with J gene TRBJ1-1; 8 bases fit TRBD1. Germline CDR1 reads SNHLY; CDR2 reads FYNNEI. J lost 3 bases, V lost 3 bases, and 0 bases had no gene match. The CDR3 has 13 amino acids. CDR3 region: CASSEDRDTEAFF. CDR3 nucleotide sequence: TGTGCCAGCAGTGAGGACAGGGACACTGAAGCTTTCTTT.